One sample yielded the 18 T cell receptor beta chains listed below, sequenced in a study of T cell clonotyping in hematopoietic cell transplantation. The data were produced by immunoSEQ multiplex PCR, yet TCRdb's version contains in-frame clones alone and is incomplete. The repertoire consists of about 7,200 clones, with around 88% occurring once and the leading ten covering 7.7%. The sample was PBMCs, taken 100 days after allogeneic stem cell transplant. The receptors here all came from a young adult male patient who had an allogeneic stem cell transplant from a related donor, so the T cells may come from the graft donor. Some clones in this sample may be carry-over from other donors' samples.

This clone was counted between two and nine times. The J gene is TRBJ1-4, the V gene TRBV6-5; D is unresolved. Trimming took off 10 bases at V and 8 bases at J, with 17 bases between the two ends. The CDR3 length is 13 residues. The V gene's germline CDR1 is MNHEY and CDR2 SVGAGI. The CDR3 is CATRPLSREKLFF. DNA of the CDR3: TGTGCCACCAGACCCCTTTCCCGGGAAAAACTGTTTTTT.

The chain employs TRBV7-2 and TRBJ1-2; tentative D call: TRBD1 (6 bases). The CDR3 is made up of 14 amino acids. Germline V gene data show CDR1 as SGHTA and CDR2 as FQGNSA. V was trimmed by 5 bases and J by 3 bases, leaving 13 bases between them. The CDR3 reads CASSQRGGHYGYTF. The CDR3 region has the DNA TGTGCCAGCAGCCAGAGGGGGGGTCACTATGGCTACACCTTC.

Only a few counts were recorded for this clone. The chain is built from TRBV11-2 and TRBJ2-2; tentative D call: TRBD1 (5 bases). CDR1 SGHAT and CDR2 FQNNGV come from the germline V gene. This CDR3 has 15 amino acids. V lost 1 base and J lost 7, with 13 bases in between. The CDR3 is CASSLATTDIGELFF. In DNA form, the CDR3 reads TGTGCCAGCAGCTTAGCTACGACAGACATCGGGGAGCTGTTTTTT.

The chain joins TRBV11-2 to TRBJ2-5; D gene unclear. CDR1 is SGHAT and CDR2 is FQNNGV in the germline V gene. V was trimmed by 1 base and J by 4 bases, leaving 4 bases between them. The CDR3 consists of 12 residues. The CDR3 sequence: CASSLGSETQYF. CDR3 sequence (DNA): TGTGCCAGCAGCTTAGGGTCAGAGACCCAGTACTTC.

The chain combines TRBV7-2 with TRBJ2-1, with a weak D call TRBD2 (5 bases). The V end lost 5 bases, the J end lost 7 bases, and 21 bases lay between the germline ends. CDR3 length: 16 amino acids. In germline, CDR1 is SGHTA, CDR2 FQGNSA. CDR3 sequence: CASSRSQSASQNEQFF. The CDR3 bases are TGTGCCAGCAGCCGATCTCAGTCGGCTAGCCAGAATGAGCAGTTCTTC.

CDR3 loop: CATKRTGGTDTQYF. DNA of the CDR3: TGTGCCACCAAACGGACAGGGGGCACAGATACGCAGTATTTT. V is TRBV10-3 and J is TRBJ2-3, with 9 bases lining up with TRBD1. Per germline, CDR1 ENHRY and CDR2 SYGVKD. CDR3 length equals 14 residues. V lost 10 bases and J lost 1; bases outside the gene matches: 6.

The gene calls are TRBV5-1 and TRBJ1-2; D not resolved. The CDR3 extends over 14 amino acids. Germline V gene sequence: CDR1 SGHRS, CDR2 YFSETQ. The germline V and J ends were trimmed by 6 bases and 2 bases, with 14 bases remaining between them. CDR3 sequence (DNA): TGCGCCAGCAACGGTGAGGGATCGAACTATGGCTACACCTTC. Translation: CASNGEGSNYGYTF.

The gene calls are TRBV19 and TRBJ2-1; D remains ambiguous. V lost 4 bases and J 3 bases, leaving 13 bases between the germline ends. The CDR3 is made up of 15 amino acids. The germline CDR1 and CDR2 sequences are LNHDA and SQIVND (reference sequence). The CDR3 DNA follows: TGTGCCAGTAGTACCCCGCGTATAAACTACAATGAGCAGTTCTTC. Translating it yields CASSTPRINYNEQFF.

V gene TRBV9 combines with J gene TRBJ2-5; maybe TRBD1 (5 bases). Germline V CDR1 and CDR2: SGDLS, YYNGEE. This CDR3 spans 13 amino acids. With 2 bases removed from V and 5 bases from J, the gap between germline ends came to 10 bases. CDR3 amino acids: CASSVQGMETQYF. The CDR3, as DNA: TGTGCCAGCAGCGTCCAGGGCATGGAGACCCAGTACTTC.

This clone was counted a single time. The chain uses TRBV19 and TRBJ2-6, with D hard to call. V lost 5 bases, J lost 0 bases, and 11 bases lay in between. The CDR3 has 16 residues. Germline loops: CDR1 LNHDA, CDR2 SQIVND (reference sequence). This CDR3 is CASSLTRVSGANVLTF. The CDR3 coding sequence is TGTGCCAGTAGTCTGACACGGGTCTCTGGGGCCAACGTCCTGACTTTC.

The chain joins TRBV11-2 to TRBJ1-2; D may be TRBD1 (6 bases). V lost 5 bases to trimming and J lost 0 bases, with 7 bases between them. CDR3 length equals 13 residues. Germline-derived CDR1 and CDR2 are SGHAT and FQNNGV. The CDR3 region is CASSQGTNYGYTF. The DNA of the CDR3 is TGTGCCAGCAGCCAGGGGACTAACTATGGCTACACCTTC. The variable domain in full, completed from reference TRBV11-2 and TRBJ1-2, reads EAGVAQSPRYKIIEKRQSVAFWCNPISGHATLYWYQQILGQGPKLLIQFQNNGVVDDSQLPKDRFSAERLKGVDSTLKIQPAKLEDSAVYLCASSQGTNYGYTFGSGTRLTVV.

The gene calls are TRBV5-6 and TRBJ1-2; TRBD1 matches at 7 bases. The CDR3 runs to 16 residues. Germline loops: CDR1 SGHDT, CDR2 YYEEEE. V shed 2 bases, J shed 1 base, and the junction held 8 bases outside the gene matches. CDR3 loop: CASSLRGPALNYGYTF. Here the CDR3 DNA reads TGTGCCAGCAGCTTAAGGGGGCCCGCTCTTAACTATGGCTACACCTTC.

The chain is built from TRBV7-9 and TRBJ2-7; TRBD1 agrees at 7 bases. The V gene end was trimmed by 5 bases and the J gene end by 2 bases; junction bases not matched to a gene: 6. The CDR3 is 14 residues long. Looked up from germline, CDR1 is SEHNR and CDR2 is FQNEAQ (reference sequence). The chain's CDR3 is CASSGRQGAYEQYV. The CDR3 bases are TGTGCCAGCAGCGGGCGACAGGGAGCCTACGAGCAGTACGTC.

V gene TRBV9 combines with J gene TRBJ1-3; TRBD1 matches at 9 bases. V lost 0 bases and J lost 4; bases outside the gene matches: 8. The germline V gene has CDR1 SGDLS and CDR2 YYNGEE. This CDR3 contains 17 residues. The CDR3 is CASSVALGTGNGNTIYF. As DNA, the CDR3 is TGTGCCAGCAGCGTAGCCCTCGGGACAGGGAACGGAAACACCATATATTTT.

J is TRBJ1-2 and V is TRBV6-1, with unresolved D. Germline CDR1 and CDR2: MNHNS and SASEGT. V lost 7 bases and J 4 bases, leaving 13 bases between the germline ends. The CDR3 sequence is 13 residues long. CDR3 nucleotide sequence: TGTGCCAGCAACAAGGACGGATTCTATGGCTACACCTTC. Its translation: CASNKDGFYGYTF.

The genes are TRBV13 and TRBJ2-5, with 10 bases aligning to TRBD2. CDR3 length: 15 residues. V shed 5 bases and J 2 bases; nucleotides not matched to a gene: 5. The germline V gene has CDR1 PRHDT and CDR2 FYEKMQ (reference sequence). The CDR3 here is CASSPTSGDQETQYF. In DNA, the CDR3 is TGTGCCAGCAGCCCAACTAGCGGGGATCAAGAGACCCAGTACTTC.

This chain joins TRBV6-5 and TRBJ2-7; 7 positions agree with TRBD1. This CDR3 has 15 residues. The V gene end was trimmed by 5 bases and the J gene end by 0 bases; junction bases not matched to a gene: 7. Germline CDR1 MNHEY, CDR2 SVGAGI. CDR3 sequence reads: CASSRRQGSSYEQYV. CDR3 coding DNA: TGTGCCAGCAGTCGCAGACAGGGAAGCTCCTACGAGCAGTACGTC.

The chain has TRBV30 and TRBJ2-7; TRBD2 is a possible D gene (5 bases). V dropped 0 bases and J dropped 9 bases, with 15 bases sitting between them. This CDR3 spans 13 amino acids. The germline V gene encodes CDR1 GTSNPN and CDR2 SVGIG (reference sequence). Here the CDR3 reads CAWSVGGRVGQYV. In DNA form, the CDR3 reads TGTGCCTGGAGTGTCGGAGGCCGGGTCGGGCAGTACGTC.